Here is one TCR beta chain with its context. Its target is not known. These data come from a study of radiotherapy plus CTLA-4 blockade in lung cancer. Study overall: An objective response was seen in roughly a sixth of patients, and disease control in about 30%. Points from the study as a whole: Radiotherapy was combined with ipilimumab, and tumor-derived TCR clones then expanded in blood. In blood, early T cell clone dynamics reportedly predicted response best, together with interferon-beta.

Patients had chemo-refractory metastatic non-small-cell lung cancer and received focal radiation plus CTLA-4 blockade that used ipilimumab. V was pared by 7 bases and J by 7 bases, with 20 bases between. CDR3 length equals 15 residues. Germline V gene sequence: CDR1 KGHSH, CDR2 LQKENI. Some clones are missing from TCRdb's copy, which holds only in-frame ones; the method was immunoSEQ multiplex PCR. The repertoire has tens of thousands of clones, 77% of them found once; the top ten carry 3.5% to 4%. The TCR comes from a human donor with non-small cell lung cancer who had a partial response to radiotherapy plus ipilimumab. J is TRBJ2-1 and V is TRBV18, with D possibly TRBD2 on 7 matching bases. The sequenced sample was peripheral blood, obtained from a patient treated with radiotherapy plus ipilimumab. The CDR3 sequence is CASCTGASGGNEQFF. CDR3 DNA sequence: TGTGCCAGCTGCACGGGGGCTAGCGGTGGAAATGAGCAGTTCTTC.